The clone carrying this T cell receptor (beta chain) was seen a few times. The sample is drawn from a study of T cells after yellow fever vaccination. MiXCR, run by TCRdb on the 5' RACE reads, gives a single entry per CDR3 protein. Here the sample spans 350,000 to 450,000 distinct CDR3 sequences, approximately 18% being singletons. V shed 2 bases and J 9 bases; nucleotides not matched to a gene: 9. Per the germline V gene, CDR1 is MNHEY and CDR2 is SVGEGT. The CDR3 has 14 amino acids. The material was PBMCs, obtained before the yellow fever booster vaccination. This sequence was found in a man younger than 35 who received the YFV17D yellow fever vaccine. The chain links TRBV6-2 or TRBV6-3 to TRBJ2-7; 8 bases are a match to TRBD1. CDR3 nucleotides: TGTGCCAGCAGTTACCCTGGACAGGGTTATCGGCAGTACGTC. This codes for CASSYPGQGYRQYV.